These 17 T cell receptor beta chains came from one sample sequenced in a study of blood T cell repertoires in COVID-19. TCRdb keeps only in-frame clones here, not all; method: immunoSEQ multiplex PCR. The repertoire includes approximately 98,000 clones, about two thirds of them detected once, and around 1.9% sits in the top ten. Sample: peripheral blood. The receptors come from a woman in her forties with acute or convalescent COVID-19.

This clone was detected a few times. CDR3 protein: CASRDRDYGYTF. The CDR3 coding sequence is TGTGCCAGTAGAGACAGGGACTATGGCTACACCTTC. J is TRBJ1-2 and V is TRBV6-5; 7 positions match TRBD1. CDR1 is MNHEY and CDR2 is SVGAGI in the germline V gene. The V segment lost 9 bases and the J segment 3 bases; nucleotides outside the gene matches: 4. The CDR3 spans 12 residues.

This clone was observed a few times. This chain uses TRBV7-9 with TRBJ2-3, with D possibly being TRBD2 (6 bases). The V end lost 5 bases, the J end lost 2 bases, and 17 bases lay between the germline ends. The CDR3 contains 16 residues. Germline V gene lookup returns CDR1 SEHNR and CDR2 FQNEAQ (reference sequence). The CDR3 coding sequence is TGTGCCAGCAGCCGCGGGACGGCTCCGATCACAGATACGCAGTATTTT. Translation gives CASSRGTAPITDTQYF.

This clone came up a few times. The chain couples TRBV10-3 to TRBJ1-1; 7 bases match TRBD1. The germline gives CDR1 ENHRY, CDR2 SYGVKD. Trimming at V came to 6 bases and at J to 0 bases, leaving 1 base not matched to a gene. This CDR3 contains 13 residues. This CDR3 reads CAIRTGMNTEAFF. Here the CDR3 DNA reads TGTGCCATCAGGACAGGGATGAACACTGAAGCTTTCTTT.

V and J are TRBV4-1 and TRBJ1-4, with TRBD1 matching over 7 bases. CDR3 length equals 16 residues. Germline V gene data show CDR1 as MGHRA and CDR2 as YSYEKL. After removal of 2 bases from V and 4 bases from J, the junction contained 7 bases not matched to a gene. For the CDR3, the DNA is TGCGCCAGCAGCCAAAGCCCCGGGACAGTTAATGAAAAACTGTTTTTT. It translates to CASSQSPGTVNEKLFF.

This chain links TRBV5-4 with TRBJ1-2; D is unclear. Germline lookup yields CDR1 SGHNT and CDR2 YYREEE (reference sequence). With 4 bases removed from V and 2 bases from J, the gap between germline ends came to 15 bases. CDR3 size: 15 residues. The CDR3 loop is CASSPRGALNYGYTF. CDR3 bases: TGTGCCAGCAGCCCCCGGGGAGCTCTGAACTATGGCTACACCTTC. The whole variable domain, filled in from reference TRBV5-4 and TRBJ1-2, reads ETGVTQSPTHLIKTRGQQVTLRCSSQSGHNTVSWYQQALGQGPQFIFQYYREEENGRGNFPPRFSGLQFPNYSSELNVNALELDDSALYLCASSPRGALNYGYTFGSGTRLTVV.

In this sample, this clone turned up a few times. The chain employs TRBV28 and TRBJ2-7; the D is unclear. Trimming shortened V by 1 base and J by 5 bases, and 9 bases separated the two germline ends. The CDR3 spans 13 residues. Germline lookup yields CDR1 MDHEN and CDR2 SYDVKM. Written as DNA, the CDR3 is TGTGCCAGCAGTTTATCGGGTTTGGACGAGCAGTACTTC. Amino acid sequence: CASSLSGLDEQYF.

The chain links TRBV10-3 to TRBJ2-3; D gene uncertain. The germline CDR1 and CDR2 sequences are ENHRY and SYGVKD. The CDR3 extends over 14 amino acids. V was trimmed by 4 bases and J by 0 bases, leaving 8 bases between them. The CDR3 protein is CAISVSESTDTQYF. DNA of the CDR3: TGTGCCATCAGTGTCTCCGAGAGCACAGATACGCAGTATTTT.

This chain connects TRBV11-2 to TRBJ2-7; 9 bases fit TRBD2. The CDR3 has 14 residues. Germline-derived CDR1 and CDR2 are SGHAT and FQNNGV. With V trimmed by 6 bases and J by 2 bases, 5 bases remained unmatched. The CDR3 bases are TGTGCCAGCAGGGAGACTAGCGGAACCTACGAGCAGTACTTC. Translated, it gives CASRETSGTYEQYF.

In its sample, this clone was seen a few times. The rearrangement uses TRBV11-2 and TRBJ2-3; the D gene is possibly TRBD1 (6 bases). Trimming left V 5 bases short and J 3 bases short, with 18 bases between. This CDR3 comprises 16 residues. CDR1 is SGHAT and CDR2 is FQNNGV in the germline V gene. The CDR3 DNA reads as TGTGCCAGCAGCCGCGGTGGGGACACGGGGACAGATACGCAGTATTTT. This encodes CASSRGGDTGTDTQYF. Supplemented by reference TRBV11-2 and TRBJ2-3, the full variable domain reads EAGVAQSPRYKIIEKRQSVAFWCNPISGHATLYWYQQILGQGPKLLIQFQNNGVVDDSQLPKDRFSAERLKGVDSTLKIQPAKLEDSAVYLCASSRGGDTGTDTQYFGPGTRLTVL.

The V gene is TRBV6-4, the J gene TRBJ2-2; 7 bases line up with TRBD2. In germline, CDR1 is MRHNA, CDR2 SNTAGT. V gave up 4 bases and J gave up 3 bases; unmatched junction bases: 5. The CDR3 contains 15 residues. The CDR3 DNA follows: TGTGCCAGCAGTGCCAGCGGGGAAGACACCGGGGAGCTGTTTTTT. Translated, it gives CASSASGEDTGELFF.

The rearrangement joins TRBV5-1 to TRBJ2-2; TRBD1 matches 8 bases. Germline CDR1 is SGHRS and CDR2 is YFSETQ. The CDR3 extends over 15 amino acids. V was clipped by 4 bases and J by 2 bases; unmatched bases: 4. The CDR3 sequence is CASSPGQANTGELFF. DNA of the CDR3: TGCGCCAGCAGCCCGGGACAGGCCAACACCGGGGAGCTGTTTTTT. The full variable domain, with the rest looked up from reference TRBV5-1 and TRBJ2-2, is KAGVTQTPRYLIKTRGQQVTLSCSPISGHRSVSWYQQTPGQGLQFLFEYFSETQRNKGNFPGRFSGRQFSNSRSEMNVSTLELGDSALYLCASSPGQANTGELFFGEGSRLTVL.

The V gene is TRBV27, the J gene TRBJ1-4, with D possibly being TRBD1 (6 bases). The length of the CDR3 is 14 residues. In germline, CDR1 is MNHEY, CDR2 SMNVEV (reference sequence). The V gene lost 5 bases and the J gene lost 8 bases, with 15 bases spanning the gap. For the CDR3, the DNA is TGTGCCAGCAGTGGTCAGGGGAGTGGAGAAAAACTGTTTTTT. This codes for CASSGQGSGEKLFF.

The gene calls are TRBV7-9 and TRBJ1-2, with TRBD1 matching 7 bases. The V gene end was trimmed by 5 bases and the J gene end by 8 bases; junction bases not matched to a gene: 11. CDR1 is SEHNR, CDR2 FQNEAQ, per germline (reference sequence). The CDR3 has 14 amino acids. This chain's CDR3 is CASSKGQEGGGYTF. The CDR3 region has the DNA TGTGCCAGCAGCAAAGGACAGGAAGGTGGCGGCTACACCTTC.

The chain combines TRBV19 with TRBJ1-4, with TRBD1 matching over 9 bases. CDR3 length equals 13 residues. The germline V gene encodes CDR1 LNHDA and CDR2 SQIVND (reference sequence). J gave up 6 bases and V 8 bases, and 4 bases lay outside the gene matches. The CDR3 DNA sequence: TGTGCCAGTTCGGGACAGGGTTATGAAAAACTGTTTTTT. Translation gives CASSGQGYEKLFF. Supplemented by reference TRBV19 and TRBJ1-4, the full variable domain reads DGGITQSPKYLFRKEGQNVTLSCEQNLNHDAMYWYRQDPGQGLRLIYYSQIVNDFQKGDIAEGYSVSREKKESFPLTVTSAQKNPTAFYLCASSGQGYEKLFFGSGTQLSVL.

This clone has just one count. The gene calls are TRBV11-1 and TRBJ2-2, with 8 bases aligning to TRBD1. The V and J ends lost 4 bases and 5 bases, in that order; junction bases with no gene match: 6. Germline values: CDR1 SGHAT, CDR2 FQDESV (reference sequence). CDR3 length: 15 amino acids. The CDR3 spells CASSWKTGGTGELFF. The CDR3 DNA follows: TGTGCCAGCAGCTGGAAAACAGGGGGTACCGGGGAGCTGTTTTTT.

This clone turned up a few times. This chain links TRBV10-1 with TRBJ2-3; tentative D call: TRBD2 (6 bases). Per germline, CDR1 WNHNN and CDR2 SYGVQD (reference sequence). V dropped 8 bases and J dropped 8 bases, with 23 bases sitting between them. The CDR3 is 15 amino acids. CDR3 coding DNA: TGCGCCAGCCCGAGAGGCCGTCGCGGGATTACTACGCAGTATTTT. Its protein is CASPRGRRGITTQYF.

This clone has a handful of counts. This sequence joins TRBV19 and TRBJ2-1; TRBD1 matches at 10 bases. The CDR3 has 17 residues. Germline CDR1 LNHDA, CDR2 SQIVND (reference sequence). V trimming: 7 bases; J trimming: 8 bases; junction bases outside the gene matches: 17. CDR3 sequence reads: CASNGPGTGDWDYEQFF. DNA of the CDR3: TGTGCCAGTAACGGTCCCGGGACAGGGGATTGGGACTATGAGCAGTTCTTC.